This paragraph reports one TCR beta chain. Trimming shortened V by 4 bases and J by 7 bases, and 26 bases separated the two germline ends. This CDR3 comprises 17 residues. Germline V CDR1 and CDR2: SNHLY, FYNNEI. The source of the sample is a study of blood T cell repertoires in COVID-19. Across the study: From T cells, B-cell-depleted T cells, or PBMCs came the material, which was cDNA or gDNA.

Method: immunoSEQ multiplex PCR; TCRdb's copy keeps in-frame clones and lacks some. The repertoire has approximately 75,000 clones, more than 80% of them found once; the top ten carry 5.1%. The sequence came from a man older than 75 with acute or convalescent COVID-19. This sequence joins TRBV2 and TRBJ2-7, with TRBD2 as a possible D gene (8 bases). The sample taken for sequencing was peripheral blood. The CDR3 loop is CASSGQMGQPGLAEQYF. DNA for the CDR3: TGTGCCAGCAGTGGACAGATGGGACAGCCCGGACTAGCTGAGCAGTACTTC.